This TCR beta chain was sequenced in a study of molecular identifiers for immune sequencing clone quantification (dated by TCRdb to 2016 to 2019). For context, the study as a whole: For a replicate experiment, RNA from roughly 21,000 or 96,000 naive CD8 T cells was divided into five aliquots, of which four were sequenced. CD8 T cells were used in a methods study to benchmark molecular-identifier clustering-based TCR repertoire sequencing (MIDCIRS) and TCR RNA copy counting.

The library was obtained by PCR. TCRdb names Illumina HiSeq 4000 as the instrument used. Bulk TCR libraries were generated as previously described, with the TCR primers listed in Table S5 used. The Qiagen AllPrep DNA/RNA kit was used to purify total RNA. Before any analysis, reads coming from multiple sequencing runs of the same library were combined into one pool. From the authors' description of their analysis: Reads were retained only if an exact TCR constant sequence was present, and the retained reads were trimmed to 150 nt and grouped according to their 12-nt molecular barcodes. Within each barcode group, reads were sub-clustered at a 15% Levenshtein threshold, and quality-weighted consensus sequences were built per RNA molecule. Non-functional sequences were removed, as were lower-count sequences one edit away from another. Based on fitting two negative binomial distributions, any barcode sub-cluster with under 20% of the maximum read count was discarded. The raw public data were reprocessed by TCRdb itself: fastp quality trimming at Q25, MiXCR clonotype calling, in-frame beta chains only. CDR3 protein duplicates are merged, each entry listing the most common genes and DNA. V and J calls and clone size were set by TCRdb, not the authors. Counted in this sample were about 640,000 distinct CDR3 sequences; about 20% of them appeared once. Of the sample, roughly 0.85% falls within the top ten clones.

The CDR1 and CDR2 encoded by the germline V gene are MGHRA and YSYEKL. The CDR3 sequence holds 16 residues, the cysteine and phenylalanine included. Only the CDR3 DNA is retained, 48 bases long and in frame from the first base. Unmatched junction bases come to 5, with V trimmed by 3 bases and J by 0 bases. Broad study findings and their caveats: Without barcode sub-clustering, chimeric consensus sequences inflated TCR diversity; chimeras reached as high as 47%. In CMV-specific effector cells, over 99% of molecules were held by clones above 20 RNA copies, whereas under 1% of molecules were held by such clones in naive cells. Modeling indicated approximately 3.2 TCR RNA copies recovered per cell, compared with around 10 by digital PCR, which implies a capture efficiency of approximately 30%. Even against a background of about 960,000 naive CD8 T cells, spiked-in Jurkat TCR RNA amounting to a single cell's worth was reported to be detectable. The naive libraries included spiked-in Jurkat TCR RNA (roughly 9 copies' worth), and this RNA is not part of the donor repertoire. The sizes of highly expanded clones could end up underestimated when identical TCR molecules share a barcode.

This clonotype was seen at least ten times. This clone's antigen is unknown. Per-base quality was not reported, and no clone a single base away is much larger than it. Naive CD8 T cell libraries were made from about 20,000 to 1,000,000 sorted cells using 10%, 30% or 50% of purified RNA. Naive CD8 T cells, defined as CD8+CD4-CCR7+CD45RA+, were FACS-sorted into RLT Plus buffer on a BD FACSAria II. To test detection sensitivity, Jurkat RNA equivalent to roughly eleven TCR copies was spiked into samples of roughly 20,000-1,100,000 naive CD8 T cells. Enrichment of CD8 T cells was performed with RosetteSep CD8+ T Cell Enrichment Cocktail and Ficoll-Paque, after which ACK red cell lysis was carried out.

The sequence was obtained from a human donor in good health. Some libraries in this study had Jurkat cell RNA spiked in. Sequenced input: naive CD8+ T cells from blood, with Jurkat cell RNA spiked in. The cell subset or site label, as the study defines it: FACS-sorted CD8+CD4-CCR7+CD45RA+ naive T cells. The V and J genes are TRBV4-1 and TRBJ1-3; 7 junctional bases match TRBD1. CDR3 protein: CASSHEGQISGNTIYF. Read as DNA, the sequence is TGCGCCAGCAGCCATGAGGGACAGATCTCTGGAAACACCATATATTTT.